The rows below give T cell receptor beta chains drawn from one sample of a study of blood T cell repertoires in COVID-19. Here immunoSEQ multiplex PCR was the method, and the copy in TCRdb shows in-frame clones only, minus some. The sample contains some 140,000 clones, 75% to 90% of which appear only once. The material sequenced was peripheral blood. The receptors originated from a man aged 50 to 60 with active COVID-19. Both conserved end residues are part of each CDR3.

>TRBV5-4|TRBJ1-4
CASSLVGTGDEKLFF
>TRBV10-2|TRBJ1-1
CASSVTGEDTEAFF
>TRBV11-3|TRBJ2-3
CASSFGSDTQYF
>TRBV7-8|TRBJ1-2
CASSLSRQGLANYGYTF
>TRBV5-5|TRBJ2-7
CASSAASSYEQYF
>TRBV7-9|TRBJ2-5
CASSPLGGGRETQYF
>TRBV3-1/TRBV3-2|TRBJ2-6
CASSPRARGEVGANVLTF
>TRBV29-1|TRBJ2-5
CSVERRGGSGETQYF
>TRBV5-1|TRBJ2-2
CASRGDSYNTGELFF
>TRBV15|TRBJ1-5
CATSARTGSNQPQHF
>TRBV3-1/TRBV3-2|TRBJ2-7
CATGDWGEQYF
>TRBV18|TRBJ2-2
CASSPGTGELFF
>TRBV5-4|TRBJ1-2
CASSYGTGEGRGYTF
>TRBV7-6|TRBJ2-7
CASSRGGGPSYEQYF
>TRBV25-1|TRBJ2-7
CASRDSGGLYEQYF
>TRBV12-3/TRBV12-4|TRBJ1-2
CASSLSQGYGYTF
>TRBV24-1|TRBJ1-1
CATRGGVNTEAFF
>TRBV7-2|TRBJ2-2
CASSPQGVGTGELFF
>TRBV19|TRBJ1-5
CASRRTGGDQPQHF
>TRBV30|TRBJ1-1
CAWSKGIAEAFF
>TRBV6-2/TRBV6-3|TRBJ2-5
CASSLGLAGGRGETQYF
>TRBV18|TRBJ2-6
CASSRQGPSLTATSGANVLTF
>TRBV2|TRBJ1-5
CASSAEQGDQPQHF
>TRBV6-6|TRBJ2-4
CASFRGSGNIQYF
>TRBV4-3|TRBJ1-2
CASSQGQSGGLGYTF
>TRBV4-3|TRBJ2-5
CASSQDARGGPETQYF
>TRBV7-8|TRBJ2-3
CASSLVVAGGTDTQYF
>TRBV7-3|TRBJ2-2
CASSPVVGGATGELFF
>TRBV7-3|TRBJ2-1
CASSLTAASEQFF
>TRBV30|TRBJ1-6
CAWSKRNSPLHF
>TRBV6-5|TRBJ1-2
CASSYSNSGFGYTF